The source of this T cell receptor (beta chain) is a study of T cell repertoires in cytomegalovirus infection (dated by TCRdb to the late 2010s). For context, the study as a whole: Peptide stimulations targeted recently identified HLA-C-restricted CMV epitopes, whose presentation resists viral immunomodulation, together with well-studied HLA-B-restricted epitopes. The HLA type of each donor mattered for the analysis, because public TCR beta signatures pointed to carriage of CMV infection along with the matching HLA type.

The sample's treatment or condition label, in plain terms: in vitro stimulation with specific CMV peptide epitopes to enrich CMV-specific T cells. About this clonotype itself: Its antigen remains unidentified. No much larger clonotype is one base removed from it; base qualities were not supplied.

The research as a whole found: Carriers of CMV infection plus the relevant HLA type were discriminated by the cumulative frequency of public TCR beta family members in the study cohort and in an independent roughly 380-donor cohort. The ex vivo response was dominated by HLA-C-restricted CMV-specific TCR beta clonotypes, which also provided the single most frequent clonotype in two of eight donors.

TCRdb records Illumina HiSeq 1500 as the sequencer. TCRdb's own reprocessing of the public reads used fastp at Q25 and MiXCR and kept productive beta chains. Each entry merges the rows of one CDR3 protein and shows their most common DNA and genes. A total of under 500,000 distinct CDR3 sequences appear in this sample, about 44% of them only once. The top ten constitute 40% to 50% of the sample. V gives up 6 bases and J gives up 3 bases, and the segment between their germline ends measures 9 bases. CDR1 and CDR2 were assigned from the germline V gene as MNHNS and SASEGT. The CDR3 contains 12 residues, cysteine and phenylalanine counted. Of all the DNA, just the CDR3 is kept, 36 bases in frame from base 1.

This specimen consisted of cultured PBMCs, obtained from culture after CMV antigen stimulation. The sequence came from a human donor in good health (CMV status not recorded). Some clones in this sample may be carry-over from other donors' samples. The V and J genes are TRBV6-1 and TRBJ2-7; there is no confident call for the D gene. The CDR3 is CASRMTLYEQYF. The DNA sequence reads TGTGCCAGCAGGATGACCCTCTACGAGCAGTACTTC.